This T cell receptor (beta chain) was captured in a study of blood T cell repertoires in COVID-19. Study as a whole: Sources were T cells, B-cell-depleted T cells, or PBMCs; the material itself was cDNA or gDNA.

Germline assignment: CDR1 SGHRS and CDR2 YFSETQ. The CDR3 covers 13 residues. The V end was cut by 0 bases, the J end by 7 bases, with 9 bases between. Per the original methods: By means of reference gene primer amplification, nucleated cell counts were estimated. The table came from immunoSEQ multiplex PCR; TCRdb's copy has only in-frame clones and leaves some out. The V and J calls and clone size were taken over from that table, and D and trimming were inferred from the DNA. Among some 150,000 clones, more than 75% were seen once, and the ten largest hold around 38%. V is TRBV5-1 and J is TRBJ2-3; the D gene is possibly TRBD2 (5 bases). This sequence was found in a man aged 45-65 years who had recovered from COVID-19. Sequenced sample: peripheral blood. The CDR3 nucleotides are TGCGCCAGCAGCTTGGCCGGGGAATATACGCAGTATTTT. Its translation is CASSLAGEYTQYF.